This section outlines one T cell receptor (beta chain) sequence together with its context. Its target is not known. TCRdb reanalyzed the 5' RACE reads, giving one entry per CDR3 protein sequence and no DNA. The listing records 300,000 to 450,000 distinct CDR3 sequences. This sample stems from a study of T cells expressing NK-cell markers. Background on the study: The study drew TCR beta repertoires from sorted CD3+CD56+NKG2C+, CD3+CD56+NKG2C- and CD3+CD56-NKG2C+ T cells.

Overall study results and limits: The leading position in the CD3+CD56-NKG2C+ fraction of a few donors also went to these clonotypes.

The material sequenced was blood T cells: a sorted CD56 or NKG2C T cell subset, CD4+ or CD8+ T cells, or bulk PBMC T cells (not recorded which). This sequence originates from a man aged 18-69 years in good health.

The CDR3 here is CASSPPSENTQYF. J is TRBJ2-3 and V is TRBV18. CDR3 length equals 13 residues. Germline V gene sequence: CDR1 KGHSH, CDR2 LQKENI.